This T cell receptor beta chain was sequenced in a study of CD8+CD57+ T cells in acquired aplastic anemia. The study profiled TCR beta VDJ and CDR3 using genomic DNA as template. TCRdb re-called the reads through MiXCR, storing one row per CDR3 protein. The repertoire holds 160,000 or so distinct CDR3 sequences, with around 52% as singletons. To note about this clonotype: Its specificity is unknown.

The germline CDR1 and CDR2 sequences are MNHEY and SVGEGT. The CDR3 totals 15 residues. V dropped 6 bases and J dropped 4 bases, with 16 bases sitting between them. Study results and caveats: Patients and controls shared some 29 CD8+ CDR3 sequences, which appeared highly expressed in patients and within their immunodominant clones.

Selection for sequencing was limited to patients who had shown CD8+CD57+ cell expansion by flow cytometry. Sequencing used sorted CD4+, CD8+, or CD8+CD57+ T cells (not recorded which) from PBMCs. The chain recombines TRBV6-2 or TRBV6-3 with TRBJ1-5, with D possibly matching TRBD1 (6 bases). The source of this sequence is a human donor with aplastic anemia. CDR3 protein: CASRPPGQYNQPQHF. Written as DNA, the CDR3 is TGTGCCAGCAGACCTCCCGGACAGTATAATCAGCCCCAGCATTTT.